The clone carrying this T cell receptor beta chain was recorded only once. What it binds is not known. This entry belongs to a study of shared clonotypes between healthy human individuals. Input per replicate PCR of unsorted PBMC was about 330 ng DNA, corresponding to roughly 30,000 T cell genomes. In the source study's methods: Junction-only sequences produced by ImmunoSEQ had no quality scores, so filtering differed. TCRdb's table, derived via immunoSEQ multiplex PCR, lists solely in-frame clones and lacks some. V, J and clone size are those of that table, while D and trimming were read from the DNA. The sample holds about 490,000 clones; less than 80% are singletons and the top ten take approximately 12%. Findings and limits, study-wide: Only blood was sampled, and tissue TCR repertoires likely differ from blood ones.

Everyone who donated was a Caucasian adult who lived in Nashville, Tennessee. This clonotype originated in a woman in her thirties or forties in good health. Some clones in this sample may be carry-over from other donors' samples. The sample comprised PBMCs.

The CDR3 bases are TGTGCCATCAGGGGAACGACAGGGCCGAACACTGAAGCTTTCTTT. It codes for CAIRGTTGPNTEAFF. The chain couples TRBV10-3 to TRBJ1-1, with 7 nucleotides matching TRBD1. This CDR3 contains 15 residues. The germline V gene has CDR1 ENHRY and CDR2 SYGVKD. V shed 6 bases and J 1 base; nucleotides not matched to a gene: 8.